Sequencing of this TCR beta chain was carried out in a study of a mutant IDH1 vaccine in newly diagnosed glioma. The CDR3 covers 16 residues. V gave up 3 bases and J gave up 4 bases, with 19 bases separating them. Germline V gives CDR1 SGHRS, CDR2 YFSETQ. Profiled with immunoSEQ multiplex PCR; TCRdb holds only in-frame clones, not every one. Of more than 50,000 clones in the sample, 65% to 90% are singletons; the top ten hold 2.9%. This clone was recorded once. Its antigen remains unidentified. The study's findings and limits: With respect to changes in top peripheral T cell clonotypes, pseudoprogression seemed unrelated. Among all patients, vaccine-induced immune responses occurred in over 80%.

The time point is: baseline, week 1 (first vaccination visit). Treatment indicated: pre-vaccination baseline after standard-of-care therapy. The chain employs TRBV5-1 and TRBJ1-2; TRBD1 might be the D (5 bases). The source was PBMCs, collected from a glioma patient treated with radiotherapy, temozolomide or both. The source of this sequence is a man aged 25 to 40 with glioma. The CDR3 DNA follows: TGCGCCAGCAGCTCCGGGGCAGAAGGAGGTCTCTATGGCTACACCTTC. This translates into CASSSGAEGGLYGYTF.